The 25 T cell receptor beta chains in this list originate from one sample, sequenced in a study of blood T cell repertoires in COVID-19. Generated by immunoSEQ multiplex PCR, the TCRdb table keeps only in-frame clones and is missing some. The sample has 250,000 or so clones, around 82% seen once; the top ten hold more than 3%. Sequenced material: PBMCs or T cells enriched from blood (not recorded which). Receptor source: a man aged 50-60 years who had recovered from COVID-19.

This clone occurred once. The chain uses TRBV28 and TRBJ2-7; D call uncertain. V shed 5 bases and J shed 3 bases, with 5 bases lying between them. This CDR3 contains 11 residues. The germline gives CDR1 MDHEN, CDR2 SYDVKM. CDR3 coding DNA: TGTGCCAGCAGTCGTTACTACGAGCAGTACTTC. Amino acids: CASSRYYEQYF.

The CDR3 nucleotides read TGCGCCAGCAGCGCAGGACTGCTCAATGAGCAGTTCTTC. Residues: CASSAGLLNEQFF. V and J are TRBV5-1 and TRBJ2-1; D is possibly TRBD2 (5 bases). The V end was cut by 4 bases, the J end by 6 bases, with 11 bases between. The germline gives CDR1 SGHRS, CDR2 YFSETQ. The CDR3 is made up of 13 amino acids.

The CDR3 is CASTERRFYNEQFF. The CDR3 bases are TGTGCCAGCACGGAGCGGAGGTTTTACAATGAGCAGTTCTTC. This rearrangement joins TRBV3-1 (or the pseudogene TRBV3-2) to TRBJ2-1, with D possibly being TRBD2 (5 bases). Germline V gives CDR1 LGHDT, CDR2 YNNKEL (reference sequence). The CDR3 consists of 14 residues. The ends were cut back, 7 bases at V and 4 bases at J, with 14 bases in the middle.

The chain joins TRBV3-1 (or the pseudogene TRBV3-2) to TRBJ1-1; D remains ambiguous. The CDR3 consists of 12 residues. The V gene's germline CDR1 is LGHDT and CDR2 YNNKEL (reference sequence). V was pared by 3 bases and J by 6 bases, with 8 bases between. The DNA of the CDR3 is TGTGCCAGCAGCCACTCCCAGTCTGAAGCTTTCTTT. The encoded protein is CASSHSQSEAFF.

The V and J genes are TRBV2 and TRBJ1-2; D gene unclear. CDR1 is SNHLY and CDR2 is FYNNEI in the germline V gene. The CDR3 loop spans 13 amino acids. V was shortened by 3 bases and J by 4 bases, with 9 bases between the two germline ends. The CDR3 region is CASSDVPSYGYTF. In DNA, the CDR3 is TGTGCCAGCAGTGACGTCCCGTCCTATGGCTACACCTTC.

The chain joins TRBV5-5 to TRBJ1-2, with D uncertain. The CDR3 sequence is 12 residues long. From germline, CDR1 is SGHKS and CDR2 YYEKEE (reference sequence). V dropped 0 bases and J dropped 7 bases, with 7 bases sitting between them. CDR3 nucleotide sequence: TGTGCCAGCAGCTTGGGAGGAGGTGGCTACACCTTC. Amino acid sequence: CASSLGGGGYTF.

The V gene is TRBV25-1, the J gene TRBJ2-7, with D unresolved. There are 11 residues in the CDR3. V lost 8 bases, J lost 3 bases, and 8 bases lay in between. Germline CDR1 and CDR2: MGHDK and SYGVNS. The CDR3 protein is CASSTLYEQYF. DNA for the CDR3: TGTGCCAGCTCGACACTCTACGAGCAGTACTTC.

This clone was recorded many times. The chain joins TRBV4-1 to TRBJ2-7; 8 bases are a match to TRBD2. CDR3 length: 14 amino acids. After removal of 4 bases from V and 1 base from J, the junction contained 3 bases not matched to a gene. In germline, CDR1 is MGHRA, CDR2 YSYEKL. The CDR3 is CASSLTSGSYEQYF. CDR3 sequence (DNA): TGCGCCAGCAGCCTCACTAGCGGATCCTACGAGCAGTACTTC.

As concerns this clone: A junction end diverges from the germline sequence, so it may reflect a read error. The J gene is TRBJ1-3, the V gene TRBV5-1; no clear D. The CDR3 covers 12 residues. CDR1 and CDR2 from the germline V gene are SGHRS and YFSETQ. The CDR3 DNA reads TGCGCCAGCAGCTCCCGCGAGTATACGTCGGGGTTT. Encoded protein: CASSSREYTSGF.

This chain connects TRBV19 to TRBJ2-7; 8 positions agree with TRBD2. This CDR3 is 14 amino acids long. Unmatched junction bases numbered 5, after V lost 5 bases and J lost 2 bases. Germline CDR1 is LNHDA and CDR2 is SQIVND (reference sequence). The CDR3 is CASSVPGLAYEQYF. CDR3 DNA sequence: TGTGCCAGTAGTGTACCGGGACTAGCCTACGAGCAGTACTTC.

The J gene is TRBJ2-1, the V gene TRBV7-6; D is perhaps TRBD2 (6 bases). With 1 base removed from V and 1 base from J, the gap between germline ends came to 8 bases. This CDR3 contains 15 residues. Germline CDR1 reads SGHVS; CDR2 reads FNYEAQ. The CDR3 spells CASSLVGGSYNEQFF. The CDR3, as DNA: TGTGCCAGCAGCTTAGTGGGGGGATCCTACAATGAGCAGTTCTTC.

This chain connects TRBV7-2 to TRBJ2-3, with TRBD1 as a possible D gene (5 bases). CDR1 is SGHTA and CDR2 is FQGNSA in the germline V gene. The CDR3 is made up of 14 amino acids. V was shortened by 2 bases and J by 3 bases, with 9 bases between the two germline ends. CDR3 protein: CASSLISGTDTQYF. In DNA form, the CDR3 reads TGTGCCAGCAGCTTAATCTCAGGGACAGATACGCAGTATTTT.

A single count supports this clone. Here the CDR3 reads CASSLAQGGGYTF. The CDR3 DNA follows: TGTGCCAGCAGCTTAGCGCAGGGCGGTGGCTACACCTTC. The chain recombines TRBV7-6 with TRBJ1-2; a weak D match, TRBD1 (5 bases). The ends were cut back, 0 bases at V and 7 bases at J, with 9 bases in the middle. Germline CDR1 is SGHVS and CDR2 is FNYEAQ. The CDR3 runs to 13 residues.

The V and J genes are TRBV11-3 and TRBJ2-5; the D is unclear. Trimming left V 3 bases short and J 2 bases short, with 19 bases between. Per germline, CDR1 SGHNT and CDR2 YENEEA. The CDR3 covers 17 residues. CDR3 amino acids: CASSFPPSGGQQETQYF. In DNA form, the CDR3 reads TGTGCCAGCAGCTTCCCTCCTTCTGGCGGCCAGCAAGAGACCCAGTACTTC.

This chain uses TRBV19 with TRBJ1-4, with a tentative D call TRBD1 (6 bases). Per the germline V gene, CDR1 is LNHDA and CDR2 is SQIVND (reference sequence). V shed 8 bases and J shed 5 bases, with 12 bases lying between them. The CDR3 consists of 13 residues. The CDR3 DNA follows: TGTGCCAGTGCGAGACAGGTCAATGAAAAACTGTTTTTT. This translates into CASARQVNEKLFF.

J is TRBJ2-1 and V is TRBV5-1; 7 bases align to TRBD2. Losses at the gene ends were 3 bases for V and 4 bases for J; bases not matched to a gene: 7. From germline, CDR1 is SGHRS and CDR2 YFSETQ. The CDR3 is 15 residues long. This CDR3 is CASSSLGGTYNEQFF. The CDR3 nucleotides are TGCGCCAGCAGCTCTCTCGGGGGGACTTACAATGAGCAGTTCTTC.

This chain joins TRBV19 and TRBJ2-3; 8 bases match TRBD2. V lost 6 bases and J lost 8; bases outside the gene matches: 10. The germline V gene has CDR1 LNHDA and CDR2 SQIVND (reference sequence). CDR3 length: 14 amino acids. The CDR3 reads CASSGTRARGTQYF. The CDR3 DNA follows: TGTGCCAGTAGCGGGACTAGGGCCAGGGGTACGCAGTATTTT.

The chain carries TRBV28 and TRBJ2-7; the D gene is possibly TRBD2 (6 bases). The V end was cut by 3 bases, the J end by 0 bases, with 12 bases between. There are 15 residues in the CDR3. The V gene's germline CDR1 is MDHEN and CDR2 SYDVKM. CDR3: CASSFLEGNSYEQYF. The DNA of the CDR3 is TGTGCCAGCAGTTTCCTGGAGGGGAACTCCTACGAGCAGTACTTC.

This clone occurred once. CDR3 amino acids: CASSPRWAGGAKSVTDTQYF. The CDR3 DNA sequence: TGTGCCAGCAGCCCCCGCTGGGCAGGGGGCGCGAAAAGTGTCACAGATACGCAGTATTTT. The chain uses TRBV3-1 (or the pseudogene TRBV3-2) and TRBJ2-3; TRBD1 aligns across 8 bases. The ends lost 4 bases at V and 2 bases at J; junction bases unmatched: 20. Germline V gene sequence: CDR1 LGHDT, CDR2 YNNKEL (reference sequence). The CDR3 has 20 residues.

The rearrangement uses TRBV6-5 and TRBJ2-2, with 11 bases lining up with TRBD2. Per the germline V gene, CDR1 is MNHEY and CDR2 is SVGAGI. The CDR3 is made up of 16 amino acids. With V trimmed by 3 bases and J by 4 bases, 4 bases remained unmatched. This chain's CDR3 is CASSYATSGVTGELFF. In DNA form, the CDR3 reads TGTGCCAGCAGTTATGCGACTAGCGGGGTCACCGGGGAGCTGTTTTTT.

For the CDR3, the DNA is TGTGCCAGCAGCTTGACAGGGAGTTATCAGCCCCAGCATTTT. It is translated as CASSLTGSYQPQHF. This sequence joins TRBV11-2 and TRBJ1-5, with 7 bases matching TRBD1. The junction had 4 bases not matched to a gene; V was cut back by 3 bases and J by 5 bases. The length of the CDR3 is 14 residues. Germline V gives CDR1 SGHAT, CDR2 FQNNGV.

The gene calls are TRBV5-1 and TRBJ2-5; weak D call: TRBD2 (5 bases). CDR1 is SGHRS and CDR2 is YFSETQ in the germline V gene. This CDR3 region has 13 residues. Trimming removed 3 bases from V and 3 bases from J, with 9 bases in between. The CDR3 DNA follows: TGCGCCAGCAGCTCGGGGTTCGAAGAGACCCAGTACTTC. As protein: CASSSGFEETQYF.

The chain carries TRBV5-5 and TRBJ2-2, with 10 bases matching TRBD2. The CDR3 totals 17 residues. Trimming took 6 bases from V and 4 from J; bases not matched to a gene: 12. Germline CDR1 SGHKS, CDR2 YYEKEE (reference sequence). For the CDR3, the DNA is TGTGCCAGCACCACGACTGGAGCGGGAGGGTCCACCGGGGAGCTGTTTTTT. Encoded protein: CASTTTGAGGSTGELFF.

A single count supports this clone. V and J are TRBV28 and TRBJ2-2; TRBD2 matches 9 bases. Trimming took 5 bases from V and 3 from J; bases not matched to a gene: 7. The CDR3 extends over 16 amino acids. Germline lookup yields CDR1 MDHEN and CDR2 SYDVKM. CDR3 in amino acids: CASSLFSGGYTGELFF. DNA for the CDR3: TGTGCCAGCAGTCTGTTTAGCGGGGGTTACACCGGGGAGCTGTTTTTT. The full variable domain, its missing parts supplied by reference TRBV28 and TRBJ2-2, is DVKVTQSSRYLVKRTGEKVFLECVQDMDHENMFWYRQDPGLGLRLIYFSYDVKMKEKGDIPEGYSVSREKKERFSLILESASTNQTSMYLCASSLFSGGYTGELFFGEGSRLTVL.

The chain recombines TRBV7-2 with TRBJ1-1, with D maybe TRBD1 (5 bases). Germline values: CDR1 SGHTA, CDR2 FQGNSA. The V end lost 5 bases, the J end lost 3 bases, and 10 bases lay between the germline ends. The CDR3 spans 13 residues. This CDR3 is CASSVRGDTEAFF. As DNA, the CDR3 is TGTGCCAGCAGCGTCCGGGGGGACACTGAAGCTTTCTTT.